Below, 21 T cell receptor beta chains from the same sample are listed, as sequenced in a study of molecular identifiers for immune sequencing clone quantification. One entry per CDR3 protein results from TCRdb running MiXCR on the PCR reads. The repertoire holds 60,000 to 70,000 distinct CDR3 sequences, less than 20% seen once, with around 1.6% in the top ten. The sequenced sample was naive CD8+ T cells from blood, with Jurkat cell RNA spiked in. Subset denoted: FACS-sorted CD8+CD4-CCR7+CD45RA+ naive T cells. These receptor sequences come from a human donor in good health. Some libraries in this study had Jurkat cell RNA spiked in.

A word on this clonotype: Compared with germline, one end of the junction differs, possibly owing to a read error. This chain connects TRBV14 to TRBJ1-2; D call uncertain. The CDR3 runs to 12 residues. Germline CDR1 and CDR2: SGHDN and FVKESK. As DNA, the CDR3 is TGTGCCAACAGCCAAGATCGGAGAGGCTACACCTTC. This translates into CANSQDRRGYTF.

This clonotype appeared a few times. This may be a read error, as it is one base from a much larger clone. V usage is TRBV6-1 and J usage is TRBJ2-1; no firm D call. Deletions cut 10 bases from V and 3 bases from J, with 10 bases between. CDR3 length: 12 residues. In germline, CDR1 is MNHNS, CDR2 SASEGT. CDR3 in amino acids: CATEGSYNEQFF. The CDR3 coding sequence is TGTGCCACCGAAGGTAGCTACAATGAGCAGTTCTTC.

As regards this clonotype: A clone one base away is much larger, so this may be a read error. The CDR3 does not close with the conserved phenylalanine or tryptophan, likely indicating a read error. V gene TRBV28 combines with J gene TRBJ2-1, with no clear D. CDR3 size: 15 residues. Germline-derived CDR1 and CDR2 are MDHEN and SYDVKM. The V and J ends lost 1 base and 7 bases respectively, with 14 bases between them. The CDR3 DNA is TGTGCCAGCAGTTTATCGGCTCCGGGTTGGAATGAGCAGTTCCTC. Translating it yields CASSLSAPGWNEQFL.

The chain employs TRBV19 and TRBJ1-4; no definite D call. The CDR3 has 12 residues. The V gene's germline CDR1 is LNHDA and CDR2 SQIVND (reference sequence). Trimming took 5 bases from V and 7 from J, leaving 8 bases between them. DNA of the CDR3: TGTGCCAGTAGTGCGGTGTTTGAAAAACTGTTTTTT. It specifies CASSAVFEKLFF.

Many counts were recorded for this clonotype. The rearrangement links TRBV6-6 to TRBJ2-3, with 10 nucleotides matching TRBD2. Germline V CDR1 and CDR2: MNHNY, SVGAGI (reference sequence). The CDR3 runs to 15 residues. J gave up 2 bases and V 6 bases, and 5 bases lay outside the gene matches. The CDR3 sequence: CASRRTSGNTDTQYF. The CDR3 coding sequence is TGTGCCAGCAGGCGGACTAGCGGAAACACAGATACGCAGTATTTT.

The chain combines TRBV27 with TRBJ2-3; TRBD1 agrees at 8 bases. V was clipped by 6 bases and J by 4 bases; unmatched bases: 6. CDR3 length: 14 amino acids. CDR1 is MNHEY and CDR2 is SMNVEV in the germline V gene (reference sequence). The chain's CDR3 is CASRPQGAADTQYF. The CDR3, as DNA: TGTGCCAGCAGACCTCAGGGGGCGGCAGATACGCAGTATTTT.

The chain combines TRBV20-1 with TRBJ2-1; 8 bases are a match to TRBD2. Germline V gene lookup returns CDR1 DFQATT and CDR2 SNEGSKA (reference sequence). J was trimmed by 7 bases and V by 4 bases; bases with no gene match: 12. The CDR3 has 15 amino acids. This CDR3 reads CSATPVTSGLNEQFF. DNA of the CDR3: TGCAGTGCTACCCCGGTCACTAGCGGACTGAATGAGCAGTTCTTC.

Ten or more counts support this clonotype. CDR3: CSASVPTGYRQETQYF. In DNA, the CDR3 is TGCAGTGCTAGTGTACCGACAGGGTATCGTCAAGAGACCCAGTACTTC. The chain uses TRBV20-1 and TRBJ2-5, with 7 nucleotides matching TRBD1. The CDR3 covers 16 residues. J lost 2 bases, V lost 3 bases, and 12 bases had no gene match. Germline CDR1 is DFQATT and CDR2 is SNEGSKA (reference sequence).

This clonotype was picked up many times. The rearrangement uses TRBV28 and TRBJ2-1, with 8 bases identical to TRBD1. Germline V lookup: CDR1 MDHEN, CDR2 SYDVKM. V gave up 6 bases and J gave up 2 bases; unmatched junction bases: 6. This CDR3 is built from 15 residues. CDR3 DNA: TGTGCCAGCAGCCCCGGGACAGGCCCCTACAATGAGCAGTTCTTC. The encoded protein is CASSPGTGPYNEQFF.

This clonotype was seen ten or more times. The chain links TRBV4-2 to TRBJ1-5; possible D gene TRBD1, 5 bases. Per germline, CDR1 LGHNA and CDR2 YNFKEQ. The CDR3 is made up of 16 amino acids. V was pared by 4 bases and J by 3 bases, with 16 bases between. CDR3 loop: CASSPFYPGPNQPQHF. The CDR3 coding sequence is TGTGCCAGCAGCCCGTTCTATCCAGGGCCCAATCAGCCCCAGCATTTT.

This clonotype showed up many times. One end of the junction is discordant with germline, which a read error may explain. The chain carries TRBV7-7 and TRBJ2-5; TRBD2 might be the D (6 bases). The V gene's germline CDR1 is SSHAT and CDR2 FNYEAQ (reference sequence). CDR3 length: 16 amino acids. CDR3 in DNA: TGTGCTAGCAGCTTAGATACGGCGGGACGTCAAGAGACCCAGTACTTC. This codes for CASSLDTAGRQETQYF.

The sample holds many counts of this clonotype. This chain links TRBV5-1 with TRBJ2-5; D is unclear. Germline CDR1 reads SGHRS; CDR2 reads YFSETQ. This CDR3 contains 13 residues. Between the trimmed V and J ends, which lost 3 bases and 3 bases, there was a span of 9 bases. This chain's CDR3 is CASSSRSEETQYF. In DNA, the CDR3 is TGCGCCAGCAGCTCCCGATCCGAAGAGACCCAGTACTTC.

The sample holds many counts of this clonotype. The chain has TRBV7-9 and TRBJ2-3; D could derive from TRBD1 or TRBD2 (5 bases each). Germline V gene sequence: CDR1 SEHNR, CDR2 FQNEAQ (reference sequence). The ends were cut back, 2 bases at V and 3 bases at J, with 12 bases in the middle. The CDR3 is made up of 15 amino acids. This chain's CDR3 is CASSLFVGRTDTQYF. CDR3 sequence (DNA): TGTGCCAGCAGCTTATTTGTGGGACGGACAGATACGCAGTATTTT.

This clonotype has a count of ten or more. The rearrangement joins TRBV7-9 to TRBJ2-7, with TRBD2 as a possible D gene (6 bases). Trimming removed 10 bases from V and 3 bases from J, with 16 bases in between. Germline-derived CDR1 and CDR2 are SEHNR and FQNEAQ (reference sequence). The CDR3 is 13 amino acids. The CDR3 region has the DNA TGTGCCACAACTTTGGGGGGTTACTACGAGCAGTACTTC. Protein product: CATTLGGYYEQYF.

Many counts were recorded for this clonotype. The chain joins TRBV12-3 or TRBV12-4 to TRBJ2-3; 11 bases are a match to TRBD2. This CDR3 spans 19 amino acids. After removal of 7 bases from V and 2 bases from J, the junction contained 17 bases not matched to a gene. CDR3 coding DNA: TGTGCCAGCAACCCCGGGACTAGCGGTGTTAGAGGTAACACAGATACGCAGTATTTT. It yields the protein CASNPGTSGVRGNTDTQYF.

This clonotype has at least ten counts. V is TRBV11-2 and J is TRBJ1-1; D gene ambiguous. Trimming pared 2 bases from V and 5 bases from J, leaving 9 bases between. The V gene's germline CDR1 is SGHAT and CDR2 FQNNGV. The CDR3 loop spans 13 amino acids. In DNA form, the CDR3 reads TGTGCCAGCAGCTTACTACTCTGGACTGAAGCTTTCTTT. Amino acids: CASSLLLWTEAFF.

This clonotype was recorded many times. This rearrangement joins TRBV4-3 to TRBJ2-7; D not resolved. The CDR3 is made up of 16 amino acids. Germline CDR1 is LGHNA and CDR2 is YSLEER. Trimming shortened V by 1 base and J by 3 bases, and 16 bases separated the two germline ends. CDR3 in amino acids: CASSQVGPISGYEQYF. CDR3 in DNA: TGCGCCAGCAGCCAAGTCGGACCAATATCGGGCTACGAGCAGTACTTC.

This clonotype was recorded many times. CDR3 bases: TGTGCCAGCAGTCCAGGACTGGGGGACATTCAGTACTTC. Protein product: CASSPGLGDIQYF. V gene TRBV27 combines with J gene TRBJ2-4; D is possibly TRBD1 or TRBD2 (5 bases each). V gave up 5 bases and J gave up 8 bases, with 13 bases separating them. CDR3 length: 13 residues. From germline, CDR1 is MNHEY and CDR2 SMNVEV (reference sequence).

This clonotype was counted between two and nine times. The chain employs TRBV11-1 and TRBJ2-5, with 12 bases identical to TRBD1. This CDR3 spans 16 amino acids. Trimming at V came to 3 bases and at J to 5 bases, leaving 7 bases not matched to a gene. Germline V gene lookup returns CDR1 SGHAT and CDR2 FQDESV (reference sequence). The CDR3 DNA is TGTGCCAGCAGCTTTGGGACAGGGGGCAAATTGGAGACCCAGTACTTC. It specifies CASSFGTGGKLETQYF.

This clonotype was detected many times. The V call is TRBV5-1, the J call TRBJ1-5; 8 bases agree with TRBD1. Unmatched junction bases numbered 7, after V lost 2 bases and J lost 0 bases. The germline CDR1 and CDR2 sequences are SGHRS and YFSETQ. CDR3 length: 17 residues. CDR3 region: CASSFRGLMGSNQPQHF. The CDR3 DNA reads TGCGCCAGCAGCTTCAGGGGGCTGATGGGTAGCAATCAGCCCCAGCATTTT.

This clonotype was found a few times. A read error may explain this, as a much larger clone is one base away. The chain couples TRBV29-1 to TRBJ1-2; no reliable D call. V was pared by 4 bases and J by 11 bases, with 14 bases between. CDR1 is SQVTM and CDR2 is ANQGSEA in the germline V gene. This CDR3 is built from 11 residues. The DNA for the CDR3 is TGCAGCGTTGTTGACGGCCCCTATTACACCTTC. It is translated as CSVVDGPYYTF.